The rows below give T cell receptor beta chains drawn from one sample of a study of blood T cell repertoires in COVID-19. Profiling relied on immunoSEQ multiplex PCR, and the TCRdb table lists in-frame clones only, not all of them. The sample contains approximately 250,000 clones, roughly 79% of which appear only once. The specimen was PBMCs or T cells enriched from blood (not recorded which). The receptors here all came from a man aged 40-50 years who had recovered from COVID-19. The CDR3 runs from the conserved cysteine through the conserved F or W. Each record gives: J gene, V gene, D gene, clone size, CDR3 protein, CDR3 DNA. A D gene is named only where the DNA matches it firmly. Size is stated for part of the rows, as once, few or many counts, or as a class when the clone is expanded.

TRBJ1-1	TRBV7-9	.	.	CASSFEGTRNTEAFF	TGTGCCAGCAGCTTTGAGGGAACCAGGAACACTGAAGCTTTCTTT
TRBJ1-5	TRBV5-6	.	few	CASSSGGYQPQHF	TGTGCCAGCAGCTCCGGGGGTTATCAGCCCCAGCATTTT
TRBJ2-7	TRBV7-2	TRBD2	.	CASSSRGLAGGYEQYF	TGTGCCAGCAGCTCCAGGGGACTAGCGGGGGGCTACGAGCAGTACTTC
TRBJ2-1	TRBV4-3	.	.	CASSQVSIGGLQFF	TGCGCCAGCAGCCAAGTTTCGATCGGAGGCCTACAGTTCTTC
TRBJ1-3	TRBV2	TRBD1	.	CASSEDGRGWDTIYF	TGTGCCAGCAGTGAAGACGGCAGGGGGTGGGACACCATATATTTT
TRBJ1-5	TRBV5-6	TRBD1	.	CASSLWDRGINQPQHF	TGTGCCAGCAGCTTGTGGGACAGGGGGATCAATCAGCCCCAGCATTTT
TRBJ2-7	TRBV27	TRBD2	.	CASSLASGVLSYEQYF	TGTGCCAGCAGTTTAGCTAGCGGGGTCCTTTCCTACGAGCAGTACTTC
TRBJ1-4	TRBV28	TRBD1	.	CASSLTGVGEKLFF	TGTGCCAGCAGTCTTACAGGGGTGGGTGAAAAACTGTTTTTT
TRBJ2-7	TRBV9	.	.	CASRRTGGEGEQYF	TGTGCCAGCAGACGGACCGGCGGCGAGGGCGAGCAGTACTTC
TRBJ2-7	TRBV4-1	.	.	CASSHPARGSYEQYF	TGCGCCAGCAGCCACCCCGCCCGCGGCTCCTACGAGCAGTACTTC
TRBJ2-1	TRBV18	.	.	CASTQDSLSYNEQFF	TGTGCCAGCACACAGGACTCTCTCTCCTACAATGAGCAGTTCTTC
TRBJ2-2	TRBV9	TRBD1	.	CASSSGQGWAGELFF	TGTGCCAGCAGCTCTGGACAGGGGTGGGCCGGGGAGCTGTTTTTT
TRBJ1-6	TRBV5-1	TRBD1	.	CASSEGQGAYSPLHF	TGCGCCAGCAGTGAAGGACAGGGAGCATATTCACCCCTCCACTTT
TRBJ1-5	TRBV10-2	.	few	CASGSQPQHF	TGCGCCAGCGGGAGTCAGCCCCAGCATTTT
TRBJ1-5	TRBV29-1	TRBD1	.	CSVSTGGEPQHF	TGCAGCGTTTCGACAGGGGGCGAGCCCCAGCATTTT
TRBJ2-7	TRBV2	TRBD2	.	CASSRETSGGEQYF	TGTGCCAGCAGCCGGGAGACTAGCGGGGGCGAGCAGTACTTC
TRBJ2-2	TRBV6-5	.	.	CASSYFRVTGELFF	TGTGCCAGCAGTTACTTCAGGGTCACCGGGGAGCTGTTTTTT
TRBJ1-3	TRBV27	.	.	CASSTDMFGNTIYF	TGTGCCAGCAGCACTGACATGTTTGGAAACACCATATATTTT
TRBJ2-7	TRBV5-1	TRBD1	.	CASSSDRGAYEQYF	TGCGCCAGCAGCTCCGACAGGGGGGCCTACGAGCAGTACTTC
TRBJ2-4	TRBV4-1	.	.	CASRGRGFMQYF	TGCGCCAGCCGCGGAAGGGGGTTTATGCAGTACTTC
TRBJ2-6	TRBV11-1	.	once	CASSRGLGGANVLTF	TGTGCCAGCAGCAGGGGACTGGGTGGGGCCAACGTCCTGACTTTC
TRBJ2-3	TRBV4-2	TRBD2	.	CASSSASGGRDTQYF	TGTGCCAGCAGCTCGGCAAGCGGGGGGCGGGATACGCAGTATTTT
TRBJ2-7	TRBV24-1	.	.	CATSARGERGEQYF	TGTGCCACCAGTGCCCGGGGAGAACGGGGCGAGCAGTACTTC
TRBJ1-5	TRBV27	.	.	CASSLRVHQPQHF	TGTGCCAGCAGTCTCAGGGTGCATCAGCCCCAGCATTTT
TRBJ1-1	TRBV3-1/TRBV3-2	.	.	CASSHGISGAFF	TGTGCCAGCAGCCACGGGATCTCCGGAGCTTTCTTT
TRBJ1-6	TRBV3-1/TRBV3-2	TRBD1	.	CASSQVRDRNSPLHF	TGTGCCAGCAGCCAGGTCCGGGACAGAAATTCACCCCTCCACTTT
TRBJ1-6	TRBV7-9	.	few	CASGGQGALSPLHF	TGTGCCAGCGGCGGTCAAGGGGCTCTGTCACCCCTCCACTTT
TRBJ2-1	TRBV5-8	.	.	CASSLTGIEQFF	TGTGCCAGCAGCTTGACAGGGATCGAGCAGTTCTTC
TRBJ1-2	TRBV7-2	.	few	CASSGNRDPNYGYTF	TGTGCCAGCAGCGGTAACAGGGATCCCAACTATGGCTACACCTTC
TRBJ1-5	TRBV4-3	.	.	CASSQGGNRARQPQHF	TGCGCCAGCAGCCAAGGGGGGAACAGGGCCCGGCAGCCCCAGCATTTT
TRBJ1-2	TRBV7-9	TRBD1	.	CASSLRQGYGYTF	TGTGCCAGCAGCTTGAGACAGGGCTATGGCTACACCTTC
TRBJ2-3	TRBV30	.	.	CAWRSTGSTDTQYF	TGTGCCTGGAGGTCGACAGGAAGTACAGATACGCAGTATTTT
TRBJ2-2	TRBV5-1	.	.	CASTLQDPNTGELFF	TGCGCCAGCACCTTACAGGACCCCAACACCGGGGAGCTGTTTTTT
TRBJ2-1	TRBV2	TRBD2	.	CASSEDGLAGDNEQFF	TGTGCCAGCAGTGAAGACGGACTAGCGGGGGACAATGAGCAGTTCTTC
TRBJ2-5	TRBV7-9	TRBD1	.	CASSLPGQGQETQYF	TGTGCCAGCAGCTTACCGGGACAGGGCCAAGAGACCCAGTACTTC
TRBJ1-5	TRBV5-1	.	.	CASSLDIYQPQHF	TGCGCCAGCAGCTTGGACATCTATCAGCCCCAGCATTTT
TRBJ1-2	TRBV3-1/TRBV3-2	.	.	CASSRSGVNYGYTF	TGTGCCAGCAGCCGAAGCGGGGTGAACTATGGCTACACCTTC
TRBJ1-1	TRBV5-8	.	.	CASTKIVVVAEAFF	TGTGCCAGCACCAAAATAGTAGTTGTCGCTGAAGCTTTCTTT
TRBJ2-1	TRBV6-5	.	once	CASSRGGEQFF	TGTGCCAGCAGTCGAGGGGGTGAGCAGTTCTTC
TRBJ1-5	TRBV28	.	few	CASTRTDYSNQPQHF	TGTGCCAGCACCCGGACAGACTATAGCAATCAGCCCCAGCATTTT
TRBJ1-1	TRBV19	TRBD1	.	CASSPTGQARFEAFF	TGTGCCAGTAGTCCGACCGGACAGGCGAGATTTGAAGCTTTCTTT
TRBJ2-3	TRBV5-1	.	.	CASSLVAVTDTQYF	TGCGCCAGCAGCTTGGTGGCGGTCACAGATACGCAGTATTTT
TRBJ2-3	TRBV13	.	.	CASSSYPTDTQYF	TGTGCCAGCAGTTCCTACCCCACAGATACGCAGTATTTT
TRBJ1-2	TRBV7-2	.	.	CASSLAEEGYTF	TGTGCCAGCAGCTTAGCTGAGGAAGGCTACACCTTC
TRBJ2-3	TRBV7-2	.	.	CASSLVGRVAREDTQYF	TGTGCCAGCAGCTTAGTGGGCAGGGTTGCACGAGAAGATACGCAGTATTTT
TRBJ2-7	TRBV7-9	.	.	CASSGGTAPYEQYF	TGTGCCAGCAGCGGGGGGACAGCACCCTACGAGCAGTACTTC
TRBJ1-1	TRBV3-1/TRBV3-2	.	.	CASSPTGAETEAFF	TGTGCCAGCAGCCCTACAGGAGCCGAGACTGAAGCTTTCTTT
TRBJ2-7	TRBV30	.	.	CAWSRGKRDEQYF	TGTGCCTGGAGTCGCGGGAAGAGGGACGAGCAGTACTTC
TRBJ2-1	TRBV19	TRBD1	.	CASGGTGFRYEQFF	TGTGCCAGTGGCGGGACAGGGTTTAGGTATGAGCAGTTCTTC
TRBJ2-1	TRBV9	.	.	CASSALGGSYNEQFF	TGTGCCAGCAGCGCTTTGGGGGGCTCCTACAATGAGCAGTTCTTC
TRBJ1-1	TRBV9	TRBD1	once	CASSVAGGVGTEAFF	TGTGCCAGCAGCGTAGCAGGGGGAGTCGGCACTGAAGCTTTCTTT
TRBJ1-1	TRBV5-6	.	.	CASSLGPGRAFF	TGTGCCAGCAGCTTGGGTCCAGGGCGAGCTTTCTTT
TRBJ2-7	TRBV6-5	.	.	CASSYSSGGAYEQYF	TGTGCCAGCAGTTACTCGAGTGGAGGGGCCTACGAGCAGTACTTC
TRBJ2-1	TRBV7-3	.	.	CASSSGTSRVRNEQFF	TGTGCCAGCAGCTCAGGCACTAGCAGGGTCCGCAATGAGCAGTTCTTC
TRBJ2-7	TRBV29-1	TRBD1	.	CSVGQGYNEQYF	TGCAGCGTAGGACAGGGGTACAACGAGCAGTACTTC
TRBJ2-2	TRBV7-9	TRBD2	.	CASSYQAGTGELFF	TGTGCCAGCAGCTATCAAGCGGGAACCGGGGAGCTGTTTTTT
TRBJ1-1	TRBV18	TRBD1	.	CASSPQGAGTEAFF	TGTGCCAGCTCACCACAGGGGGCAGGAACTGAAGCTTTCTTT